This TCR beta chain was profiled in a study of CD8+ T cells in alopecia areata. Whole-study context: The authors scored treated patients' severity by affected scalp percentage. Whole-study findings and limits: With one nonresponder, baseline CD8+ expansion's link to response remains uncertain.

TCR sequencing used cDNA made by reverse transcription of extracted RNA. Sequencing used immunoSEQ multiplex PCR; TCRdb keeps in-frame clones, though not all of them. The sample consists of approximately 190,000 clones, over 45% of them appearing once. The treatment here: oral pan-JAK inhibitor, 5-10 mg twice daily. On this clone itself: The antigen is not known.

Sequencing was performed on CD4+ T cells sorted from blood, taken at week 24, from a patient treated with tofacitinib. This TCR came from a human donor with alopecia areata.

The CDR3 sequence is CASSLDRGPTQYF. The CDR3 region has the DNA TGTGCCAGCAGCTTAGACAGGGGGCCTACCCAGTACTTC. J is TRBJ2-5 and V is TRBV11-2; 8 bases map to TRBD1. Germline lookup yields CDR1 SGHAT and CDR2 FQNNGV. This CDR3 comprises 13 residues. V lost 0 bases, J lost 8 bases, and 2 bases stayed unmatched.